The clone carrying this T cell receptor (beta chain) was seen a handful of times. Germline V lookup: CDR1 SGHRS, CDR2 YFSETQ. With V trimmed by 0 bases and J by 7 bases, 2 bases remained unmatched. The CDR3 has 15 residues. Unique molecular identifiers were attached to individual cDNA molecules during library preparation. MiXCR, applied by TCRdb to the RACE reads, yields one record per CDR3 protein. The data hold some 180,000 distinct CDR3 sequences, with approximately 20% observed a single time. Specified time point: patch test 1, 2 weeks after DPC sensitization. Treatment given: therapeutic diphenylcyclopropenone sensitization with weekly scalp DPC. The data were obtained in a study of human T cells and chemical hapten exposure.

This material consisted of whole blood, taken in connection with sensitization to the hapten diphenylcyclopropenone (DPC). The chain joins TRBV5-1 to TRBJ1-4; the match to TRBD1 covers 11 bases. The receptor comes from a woman aged 45 to 65 with alopecia areata. Some clones in this sample may be carry-over from other donors' samples. The DNA for the CDR3 is TGCGCCAGCAGCTTGGCCGGGACAGGGGGTGAAAAACTGTTTTTT. Protein sequence: CASSLAGTGGEKLFF.